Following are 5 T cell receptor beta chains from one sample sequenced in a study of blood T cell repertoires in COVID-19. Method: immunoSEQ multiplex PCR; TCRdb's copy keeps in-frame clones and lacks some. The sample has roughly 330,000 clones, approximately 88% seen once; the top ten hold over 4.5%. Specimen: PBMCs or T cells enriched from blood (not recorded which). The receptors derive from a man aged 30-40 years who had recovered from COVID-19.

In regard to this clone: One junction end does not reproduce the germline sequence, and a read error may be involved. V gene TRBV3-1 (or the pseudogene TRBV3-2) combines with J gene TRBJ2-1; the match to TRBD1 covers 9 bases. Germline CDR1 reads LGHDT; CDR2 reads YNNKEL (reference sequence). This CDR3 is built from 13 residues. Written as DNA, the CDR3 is TGTGCCAGCAGCCCCTACGCGACAGGGGGAGAGATCTTC. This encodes CASSPYATGGEIF.

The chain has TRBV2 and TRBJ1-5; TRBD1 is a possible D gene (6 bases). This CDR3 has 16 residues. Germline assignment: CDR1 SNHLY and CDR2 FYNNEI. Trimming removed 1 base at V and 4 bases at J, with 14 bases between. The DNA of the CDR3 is TGTGCCAGCAGTGAAGACAGGGTAATTGTAAATCAGCCCCAGCATTTT. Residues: CASSEDRVIVNQPQHF. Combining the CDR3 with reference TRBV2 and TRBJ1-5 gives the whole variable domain EPEVTQTPSHQVTQMGQEVILRCVPISNHLYFYWYRQILGQKVEFLVSFYNNEISEKSEIFDDQFSVERPDGSNFTLKIRSTKLEDSAMYFCASSEDRVIVNQPQHFGDGTRLSIL.

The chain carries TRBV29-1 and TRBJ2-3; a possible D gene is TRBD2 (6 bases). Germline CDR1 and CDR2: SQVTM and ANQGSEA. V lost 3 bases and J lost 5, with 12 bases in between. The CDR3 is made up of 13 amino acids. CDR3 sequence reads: CSVEGGAGDTQYF. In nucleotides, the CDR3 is TGCAGCGTTGAGGGCGGGGCGGGAGATACGCAGTATTTT.

Here the CDR3 reads CASTTGSYSPLHF. CDR3 DNA: TGTGCCAGCACCACAGGGAGTTATTCACCCCTCCACTTT. The chain is built from TRBV12-3 or TRBV12-4 and TRBJ1-6, with D tentatively TRBD1 (6 bases). V was pared by 7 bases and J by 8 bases, with 12 bases between. The CDR3 extends over 13 amino acids.

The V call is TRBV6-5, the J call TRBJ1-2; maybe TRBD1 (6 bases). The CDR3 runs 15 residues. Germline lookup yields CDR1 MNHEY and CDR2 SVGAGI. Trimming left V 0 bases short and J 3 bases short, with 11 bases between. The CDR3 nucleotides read TGTGCCAGCAGTTACTCGGGGGGGCGCGACTATGGCTACACCTTC. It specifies CASSYSGGRDYGYTF.